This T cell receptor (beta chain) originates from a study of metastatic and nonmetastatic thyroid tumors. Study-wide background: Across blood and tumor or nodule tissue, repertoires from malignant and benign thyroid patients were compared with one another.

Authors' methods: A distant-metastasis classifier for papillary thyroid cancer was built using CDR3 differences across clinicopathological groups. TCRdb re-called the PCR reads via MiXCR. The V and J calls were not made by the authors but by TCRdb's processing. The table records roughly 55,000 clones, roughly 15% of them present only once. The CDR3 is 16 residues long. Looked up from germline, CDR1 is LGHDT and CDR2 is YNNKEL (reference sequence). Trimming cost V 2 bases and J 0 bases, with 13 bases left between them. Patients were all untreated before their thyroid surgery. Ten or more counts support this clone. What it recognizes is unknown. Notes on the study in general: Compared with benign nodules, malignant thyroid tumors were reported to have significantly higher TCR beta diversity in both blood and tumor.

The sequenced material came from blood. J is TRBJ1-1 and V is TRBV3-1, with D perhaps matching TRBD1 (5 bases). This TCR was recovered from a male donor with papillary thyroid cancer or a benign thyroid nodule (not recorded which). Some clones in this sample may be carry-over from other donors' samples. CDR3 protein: CASSQSMTAMNTEAFF. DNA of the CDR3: TGTGCCAGCAGCCAATCAATGACAGCGATGAACACTGAAGCTTTCTTT. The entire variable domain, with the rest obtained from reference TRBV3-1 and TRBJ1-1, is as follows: DTAVSQTPKYLVTQMGNDKSIKCEQNLGHDTMYWYKQDSKKFLKIMFSYNNKELIINETVPNRFSPKSPDKAHLNLHINSLELGDSAVYFCASSQSMTAMNTEAFFGQGTRLTVV.